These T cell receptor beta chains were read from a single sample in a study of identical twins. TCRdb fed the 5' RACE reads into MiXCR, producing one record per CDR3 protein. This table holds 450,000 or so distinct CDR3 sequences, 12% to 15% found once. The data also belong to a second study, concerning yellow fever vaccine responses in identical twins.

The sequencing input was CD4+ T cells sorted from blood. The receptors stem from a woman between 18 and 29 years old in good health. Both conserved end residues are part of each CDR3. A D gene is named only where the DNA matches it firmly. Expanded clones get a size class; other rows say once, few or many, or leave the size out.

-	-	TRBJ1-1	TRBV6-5	CASIRGGTEAFF	TGTGCCAGCATTAGGGGAGGAACTGAAGCTTTCTTT
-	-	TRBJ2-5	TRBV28	CASSSRQFQETQYF	TGTGCCAGCAGTTCACGACAGTTCCAAGAGACCCAGTACTTC
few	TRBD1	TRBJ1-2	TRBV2	CASRGDRGYVGYTF	TGTGCCAGCAGGGGGGACAGGGGCTACGTTGGCTACACCTTC
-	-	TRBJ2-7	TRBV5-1	CASSPLGYIYEQYF	TGCGCCAGCAGCCCCCTAGGGTACATCTACGAGCAGTACTTC
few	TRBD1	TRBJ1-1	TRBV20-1	CSARGQNRNTEAFF	TGCAGTGCTAGGGGACAGAATAGGAACACTGAAGCTTTCTTT
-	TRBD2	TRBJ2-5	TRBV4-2	CASSQGSSGGRQETQYF	TGTGCCAGCAGCCAAGGGAGCAGCGGGGGGCGCCAAGAGACCCAGTACTTC
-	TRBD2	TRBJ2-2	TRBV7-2	CASSPPPGLAGTGELFF	TGTGCCAGCAGCCCACCGCCGGGACTAGCAGGCACCGGGGAGCTGTTTTTT
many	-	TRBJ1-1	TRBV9	CASSVAGGGRTEAFF	TGTGCCAGCAGCGTAGCTGGGGGAGGACGCACTGAAGCTTTCTTT
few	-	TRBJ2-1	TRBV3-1	CASSQSFEQFF	TGTGCCAGCAGCCAATCATTTGAGCAGTTCTTC
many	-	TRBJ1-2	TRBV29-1	CSVGSAEGSYTF	TGCAGCGTTGGTAGCGCGGAAGGTTCCTACACCTTC
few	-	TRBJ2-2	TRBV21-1	CASSAQGTGELFF	TGTGCCAGCAGCGCACAGGGGACCGGGGAGCTGTTTTTT
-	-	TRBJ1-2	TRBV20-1	CSASDISKYGYTF	TGCAGTGCTAGTGACATATCTAAGTATGGCTACACCTTC
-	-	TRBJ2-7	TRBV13	CASSLDRRGEQYF	TGTGCCAGCAGCTTAGATCGGAGGGGGGAGCAGTACTTC
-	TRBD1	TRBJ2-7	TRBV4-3	CASSQTGTGGMQYF	TGCGCCAGCAGCCAAACCGGGACAGGGGGGATGCAGTACTTC
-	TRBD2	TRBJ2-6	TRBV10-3	CAISDLLVAGVSGANVLTF	TGTGCCATCAGTGATCTTTTGGTAGCGGGAGTTTCTGGGGCCAACGTCCTGACTTTC
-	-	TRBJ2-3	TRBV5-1	CASSLEGGGADTDTQYF	TGCGCCAGCAGCTTGGAGGGAGGGGGCGCAGACACAGATACGCAGTATTTT
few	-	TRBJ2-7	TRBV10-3	CAITPGQNSYEQYF	TGTGCCATCACCCCAGGACAAAACTCCTACGAGCAGTACTTC
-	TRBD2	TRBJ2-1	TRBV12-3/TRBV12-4	CASSPRLAVSSYNEQFF	TGTGCCAGCAGTCCTCGTCTAGCGGTAAGCTCCTACAATGAGCAGTTCTTC
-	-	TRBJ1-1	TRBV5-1	CASSLGTTTEAFF	TGCGCCAGCAGCTTGGGGACCACGACTGAAGCTTTCTTT
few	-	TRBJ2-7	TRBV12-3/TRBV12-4	CASSLRGPVVYEQYF	TGTGCCAGCAGTTTAAGGGGCCCGGTGGTCTACGAGCAGTACTTC
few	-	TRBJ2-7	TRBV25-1	CASYDRLYEQYF	TGTGCCAGCTATGACAGACTTTACGAGCAGTACTTC
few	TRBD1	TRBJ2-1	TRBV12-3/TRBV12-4	CASSLASIRAVTGGHNEQFF	TGTGCCAGCAGTTTAGCGTCTATTAGGGCCGTCACAGGGGGCCACAATGAGCAGTTCTTC
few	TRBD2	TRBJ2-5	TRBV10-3	CAIAGLAGGQETQYF	TGTGCCATCGCAGGACTAGCGGGGGGGCAAGAGACCCAGTACTTC
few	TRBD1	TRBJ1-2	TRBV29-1	CSVPRTGTNYGYTF	TGCAGCGTCCCAAGGACAGGGACCAACTATGGCTACACCTTC
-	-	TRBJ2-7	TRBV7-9	CASSRQGTEEQYF	TGTGCCAGCAGCCGCCAGGGTACGGAAGAGCAGTACTTC
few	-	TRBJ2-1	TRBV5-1	CASSLMGPSNEQFF	TGCGCCAGCAGCTTGATGGGACCTTCCAATGAGCAGTTCTTC
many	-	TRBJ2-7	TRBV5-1	CASRSRTSSYEQYF	TGCGCCAGCAGGAGTAGGACGTCTTCCTACGAGCAGTACTTC
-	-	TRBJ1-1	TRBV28	CASRPGGIKAFF	TGTGCCAGCAGACCGGGAGGCATCAAAGCTTTCTTT
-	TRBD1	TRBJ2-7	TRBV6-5	CASSYLPGQGPYEQYF	TGTGCCAGCAGTTACCTCCCGGGACAGGGTCCCTACGAGCAGTACTTC
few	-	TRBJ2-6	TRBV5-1	CASSAQGQNSGANVLTF	TGCGCCAGCAGCGCACAGGGTCAGAACTCTGGGGCCAACGTCCTGACTTTC
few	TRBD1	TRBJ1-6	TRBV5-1	CASSSATTGTGGSPLHF	TGCGCCAGCAGCTCGGCGACGACAGGGACAGGAGGTTCACCCCTCCACTTT
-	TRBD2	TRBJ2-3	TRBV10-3	CAISELAGVSTDTQYF	TGTGCCATCAGTGAACTAGCGGGGGTTAGCACAGATACGCAGTATTTT
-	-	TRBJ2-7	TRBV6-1	CASSEANEKYEQYF	TGTGCCAGCAGTGAAGCTAACGAAAAGTACGAGCAGTACTTC
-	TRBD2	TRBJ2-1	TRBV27	CASSYDSGSYNEQFF	TGTGCCAGCAGTTACGATAGCGGGAGCTACAATGAGCAGTTCTTC
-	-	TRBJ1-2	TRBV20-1	CSVVRDGYTF	TGCAGTGTCGTCAGGGATGGCTACACCTTC
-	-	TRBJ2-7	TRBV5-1	CASSLSQWQGKDEQYF	TGCGCCAGCAGCTTGTCTCAATGGCAGGGGAAGGACGAGCAGTACTTC